Shown below are 5 T cell receptor beta chains from a single sample sequenced in a study of cytomegalovirus exposure and HLA in healthy donors. The primer mix had 60 Vbeta and 13 Jbeta primers. This table comes from immunoSEQ multiplex PCR, and its TCRdb copy is limited to in-frame clones, with some not included. The table lists fewer than 100,000 clones, approximately 81% of them singletons, with roughly 4.3% in the top ten. The sequenced sample consisted of PBMCs. The receptors were gathered from a middle-aged woman in good health and CMV-seropositive.

The rearrangement uses TRBV7-3 and TRBJ2-1; D is undetermined. Per germline, CDR1 SGHTA and CDR2 FQGTGA. The V end was cut by 1 base, the J end by 0 bases, with 7 bases between. The CDR3 loop spans 15 amino acids. The CDR3 spells CASSLMGDSYNEQFF. The CDR3 nucleotides read TGTGCCAGCAGCTTAATGGGCGACTCCTACAATGAGCAGTTCTTC.

V and J are TRBV5-1 and TRBJ1-1, with D tentatively TRBD1 (5 bases). Deletions cut 3 bases from V and 3 bases from J, with 12 bases between. The CDR3 length is 14 residues. The germline V gene encodes CDR1 SGHRS and CDR2 YFSETQ. The DNA for the CDR3 is TGCGCCAGCAGCTCCCAGGGTATGGACACTGAAGCTTTCTTT. Its translation: CASSSQGMDTEAFF.

V usage is TRBV28 and J usage is TRBJ2-7; D unclear. V lost 6 bases and J lost 5, with 29 bases in between. The CDR3 length is 18 residues. CDR1 is MDHEN, CDR2 SYDVKM, per germline. The CDR3 coding sequence is TGTGCCAGCAGACCCCCCCCCTATCGGTCTTTCGCGCTCCACGAGCAGTACTTC. Protein sequence: CASRPPPYRSFALHEQYF. Based on the CDR3 plus reference TRBV28 and TRBJ2-7, the full variable domain is DVKVTQSSRYLVKRTGEKVFLECVQDMDHENMFWYRQDPGLGLRLIYFSYDVKMKEKGDIPEGYSVSREKKERFSLILESASTNQTSMYLCASRPPPYRSFALHEQYFGPGTRLTVT.

The chain carries TRBV7-9 and TRBJ2-2; 14 bases line up with TRBD2. The V and J ends lost 11 bases and 5 bases, in that order; junction bases with no gene match: 7. CDR1 and CDR2 from the germline V gene are SEHNR and FQNEAQ (reference sequence). The CDR3 is 15 amino acids. The CDR3: CAGGGLAGETGELFF. For the CDR3, the DNA is TGTGCCGGAGGGGGACTAGCGGGAGAGACCGGGGAGCTGTTTTTT.

V gene TRBV13 combines with J gene TRBJ2-5; perhaps TRBD1 as D (5 bases). Germline assignment: CDR1 PRHDT and CDR2 FYEKMQ (reference sequence). The V and J ends lost 4 bases and 0 bases respectively, with 12 bases between them. There are 15 residues in the CDR3. Here the CDR3 DNA reads TGTGCCAGCAGCTGGGGCCTCCGGGACCAAGAGACCCAGTACTTC. Protein product: CASSWGLRDQETQYF.